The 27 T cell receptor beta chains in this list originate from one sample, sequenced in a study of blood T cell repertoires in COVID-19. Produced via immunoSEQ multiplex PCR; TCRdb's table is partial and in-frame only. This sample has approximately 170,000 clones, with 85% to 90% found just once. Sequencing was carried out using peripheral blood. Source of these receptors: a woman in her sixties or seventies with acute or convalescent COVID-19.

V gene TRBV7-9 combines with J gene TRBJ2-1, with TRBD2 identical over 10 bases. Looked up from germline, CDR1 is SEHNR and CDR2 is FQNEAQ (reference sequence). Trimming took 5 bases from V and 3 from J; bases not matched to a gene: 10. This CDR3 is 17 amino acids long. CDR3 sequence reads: CASSPGSGGTYYNEQFF. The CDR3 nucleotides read TGTGCCAGCAGCCCCGGTAGCGGGGGGACCTACTACAATGAGCAGTTCTTC.

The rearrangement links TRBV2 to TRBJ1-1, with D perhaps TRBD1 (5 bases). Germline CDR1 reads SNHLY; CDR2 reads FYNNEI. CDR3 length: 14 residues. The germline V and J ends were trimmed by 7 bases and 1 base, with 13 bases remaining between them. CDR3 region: CASIRAGRNTEAFF. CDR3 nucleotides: TGTGCCAGCATAAGGGCAGGGCGGAACACTGAAGCTTTCTTT.

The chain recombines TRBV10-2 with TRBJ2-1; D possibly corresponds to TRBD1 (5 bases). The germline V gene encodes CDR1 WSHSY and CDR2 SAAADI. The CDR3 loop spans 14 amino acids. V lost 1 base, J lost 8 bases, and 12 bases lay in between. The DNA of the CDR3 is TGCGCCAGCAGTGAGTTACAAGGGGTCTATGAGCAGTTCTTC. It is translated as CASSELQGVYEQFF.

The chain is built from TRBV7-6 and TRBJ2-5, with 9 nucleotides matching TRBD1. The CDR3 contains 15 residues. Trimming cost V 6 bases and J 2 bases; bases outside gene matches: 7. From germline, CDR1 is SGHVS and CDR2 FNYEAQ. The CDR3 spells CASSSGTGRQETQYF. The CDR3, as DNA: TGTGCCAGCAGTTCCGGGACAGGGCGTCAAGAGACCCAGTACTTC.

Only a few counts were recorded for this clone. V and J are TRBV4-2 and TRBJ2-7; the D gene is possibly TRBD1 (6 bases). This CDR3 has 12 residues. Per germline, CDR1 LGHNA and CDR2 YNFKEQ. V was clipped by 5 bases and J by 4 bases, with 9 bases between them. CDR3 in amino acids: CASSKTGYEQYF. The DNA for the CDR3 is TGTGCCAGCAGCAAAACAGGGTACGAGCAGTACTTC.

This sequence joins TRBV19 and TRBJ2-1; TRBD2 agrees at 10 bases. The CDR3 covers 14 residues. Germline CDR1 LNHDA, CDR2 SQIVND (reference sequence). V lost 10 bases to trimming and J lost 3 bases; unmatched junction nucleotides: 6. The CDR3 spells CATQQRGGYNEQFF. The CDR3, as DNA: TGTGCCACCCAACAGCGGGGGGGCTACAATGAGCAGTTCTTC.

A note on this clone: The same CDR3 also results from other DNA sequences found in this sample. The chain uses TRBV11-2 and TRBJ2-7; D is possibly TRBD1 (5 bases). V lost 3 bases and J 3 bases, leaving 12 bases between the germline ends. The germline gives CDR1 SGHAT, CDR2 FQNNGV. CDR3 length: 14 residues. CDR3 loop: CASSLDPGYYEQYF. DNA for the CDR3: TGTGCCAGCAGCTTGGACCCAGGGTACTACGAGCAGTACTTC.

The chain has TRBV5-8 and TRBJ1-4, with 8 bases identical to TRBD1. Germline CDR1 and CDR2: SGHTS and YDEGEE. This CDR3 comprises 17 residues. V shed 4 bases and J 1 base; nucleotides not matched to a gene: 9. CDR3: CASSPWTGRGTNEKLFF. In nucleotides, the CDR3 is TGTGCCAGCAGCCCCTGGACAGGGCGAGGAACTAATGAAAAACTGTTTTTT.

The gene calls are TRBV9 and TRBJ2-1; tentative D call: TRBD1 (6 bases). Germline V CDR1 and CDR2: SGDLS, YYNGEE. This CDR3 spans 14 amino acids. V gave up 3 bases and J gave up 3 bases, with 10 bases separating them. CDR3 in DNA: TGTGCCAGCAGCGCCGGGACAAGCTACAATGAGCAGTTCTTC. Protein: CASSAGTSYNEQFF.

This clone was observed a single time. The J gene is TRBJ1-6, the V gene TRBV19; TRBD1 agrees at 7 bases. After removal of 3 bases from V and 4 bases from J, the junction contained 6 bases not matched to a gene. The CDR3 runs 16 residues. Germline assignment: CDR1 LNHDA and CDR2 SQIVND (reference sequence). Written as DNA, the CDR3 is TGTGCCAGTAGTATCAGGACAGGAACTTATAATTCACCCCTCCACTTT. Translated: CASSIRTGTYNSPLHF.

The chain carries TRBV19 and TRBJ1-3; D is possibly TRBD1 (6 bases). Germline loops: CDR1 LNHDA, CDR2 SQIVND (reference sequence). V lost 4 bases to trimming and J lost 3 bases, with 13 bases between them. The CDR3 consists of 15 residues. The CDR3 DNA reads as TGTGCCAGTAGTAATCAGGGGCTGTTTGGAAACACCATATATTTT. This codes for CASSNQGLFGNTIYF.

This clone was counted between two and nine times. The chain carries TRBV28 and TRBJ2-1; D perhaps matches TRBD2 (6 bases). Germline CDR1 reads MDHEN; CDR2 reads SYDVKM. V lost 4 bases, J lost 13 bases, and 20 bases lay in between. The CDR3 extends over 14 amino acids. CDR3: CASSSNHRDWLQFF. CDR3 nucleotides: TGTGCCAGCAGTTCCAATCATCGGGACTGGCTTCAGTTCTTC.

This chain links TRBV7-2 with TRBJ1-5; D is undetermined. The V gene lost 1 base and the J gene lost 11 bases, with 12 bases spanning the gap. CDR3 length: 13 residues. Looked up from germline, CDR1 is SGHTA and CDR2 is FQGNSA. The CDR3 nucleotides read TGTGCCAGCAGCTTAGGCCTTGGTGGAGCCCAGCATTTT. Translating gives CASSLGLGGAQHF. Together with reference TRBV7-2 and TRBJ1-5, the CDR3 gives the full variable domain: GAGVSQSPSNKVTEKGKDVELRCDPISGHTALYWYRQSLGQGLEFLIYFQGNSAPDKSGLPSDRFSAERTGGSVSTLTIQRTQQEDSAVYLCASSLGLGGAQHFGDGTRLSIL.

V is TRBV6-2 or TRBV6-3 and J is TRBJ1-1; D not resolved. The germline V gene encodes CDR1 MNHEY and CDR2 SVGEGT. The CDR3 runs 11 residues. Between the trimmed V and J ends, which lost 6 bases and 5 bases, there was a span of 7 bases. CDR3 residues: CASSHGTEAFF. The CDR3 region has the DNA TGTGCCAGCAGCCACGGGACTGAAGCTTTCTTT.

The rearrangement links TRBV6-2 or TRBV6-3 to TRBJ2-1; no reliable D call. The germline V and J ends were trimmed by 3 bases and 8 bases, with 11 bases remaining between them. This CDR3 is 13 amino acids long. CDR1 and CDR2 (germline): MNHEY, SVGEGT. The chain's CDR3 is CASSYARWYEQFF. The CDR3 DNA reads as TGTGCCAGCAGTTATGCTAGATGGTATGAGCAGTTCTTC.

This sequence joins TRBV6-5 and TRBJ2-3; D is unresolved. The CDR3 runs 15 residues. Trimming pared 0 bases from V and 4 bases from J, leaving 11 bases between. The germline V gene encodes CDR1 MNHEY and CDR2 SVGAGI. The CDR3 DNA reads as TGTGCCAGCAGTTACTCGAGATCTTTAGCAGATACGCAGTATTTT. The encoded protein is CASSYSRSLADTQYF.

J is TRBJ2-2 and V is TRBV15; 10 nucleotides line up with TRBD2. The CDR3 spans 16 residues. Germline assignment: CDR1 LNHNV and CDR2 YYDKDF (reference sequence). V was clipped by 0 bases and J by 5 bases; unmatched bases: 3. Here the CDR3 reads CATSRDGLADTGELFF. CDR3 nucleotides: TGTGCCACCAGCAGAGACGGACTAGCGGATACCGGGGAGCTGTTTTTT.

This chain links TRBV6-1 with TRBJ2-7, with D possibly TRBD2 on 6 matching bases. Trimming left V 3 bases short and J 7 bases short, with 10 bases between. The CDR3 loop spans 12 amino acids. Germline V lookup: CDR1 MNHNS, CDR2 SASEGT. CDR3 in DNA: TGTGCCAGCAGTGAGCGGGGTTGGGAGCAGTACTTC. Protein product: CASSERGWEQYF.

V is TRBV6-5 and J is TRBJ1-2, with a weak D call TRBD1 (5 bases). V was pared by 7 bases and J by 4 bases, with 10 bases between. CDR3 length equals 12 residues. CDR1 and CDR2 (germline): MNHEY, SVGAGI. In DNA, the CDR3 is TGTGCCAGCACATGGGGCCGCTATGGCTACACCTTC. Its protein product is CASTWGRYGYTF.

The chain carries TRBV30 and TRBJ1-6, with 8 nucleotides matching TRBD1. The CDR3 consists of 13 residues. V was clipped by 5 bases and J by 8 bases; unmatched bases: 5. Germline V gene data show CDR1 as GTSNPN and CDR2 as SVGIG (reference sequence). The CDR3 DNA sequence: TGTGCCTGGGACAGGGGTAGGGATTCACCCCTCCACTTT. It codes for CAWDRGRDSPLHF.

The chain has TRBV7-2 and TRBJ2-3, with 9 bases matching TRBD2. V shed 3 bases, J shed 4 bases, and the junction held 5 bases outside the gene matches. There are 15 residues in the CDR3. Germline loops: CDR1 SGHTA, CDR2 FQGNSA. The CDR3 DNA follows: TGTGCCAGCAGCTTCGGCGGGGGGGCCTCAGATACGCAGTATTTT. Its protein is CASSFGGGASDTQYF.

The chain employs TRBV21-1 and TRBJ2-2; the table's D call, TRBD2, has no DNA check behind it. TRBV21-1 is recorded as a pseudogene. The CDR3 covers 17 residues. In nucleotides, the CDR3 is TGTGCCAGCACCCAAGAGGGACTAGCGGGAAGGGCCGGGGAGCTGTTTTTT. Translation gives CASTQEGLAGRAGELFF.

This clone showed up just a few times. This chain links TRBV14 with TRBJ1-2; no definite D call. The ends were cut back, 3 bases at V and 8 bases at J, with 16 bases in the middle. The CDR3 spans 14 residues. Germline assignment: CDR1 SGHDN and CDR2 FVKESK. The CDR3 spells CASSHFLAGGGYTF. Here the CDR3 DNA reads TGTGCCAGCAGCCACTTCCTGGCCGGAGGGGGCTACACCTTC. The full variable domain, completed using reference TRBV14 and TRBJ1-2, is EAGVTQFPSHSVIEKGQTVTLRCDPISGHDNLYWYRRVMGKEIKFLLHFVKESKQDESGMPNNRFLAERTGGTYSTLKVQPAELEDSGVYFCASSHFLAGGGYTFGSGTRLTVV.

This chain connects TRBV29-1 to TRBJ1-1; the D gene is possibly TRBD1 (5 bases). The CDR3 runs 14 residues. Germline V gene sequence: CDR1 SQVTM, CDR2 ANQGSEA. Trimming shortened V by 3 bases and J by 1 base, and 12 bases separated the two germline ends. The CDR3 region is CSVESRQGNTEAFF. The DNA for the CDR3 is TGCAGCGTTGAGAGCCGGCAGGGGAACACTGAAGCTTTCTTT. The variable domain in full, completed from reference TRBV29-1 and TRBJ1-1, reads SAVISQKPSRDICQRGTSLTIQCQVDSQVTMMFWYRQQPGQSLTLIATANQGSEATYESGFVIDKFPISRPNLTFSTLTVSNMSPEDSSIYLCSVESRQGNTEAFFGQGTRLTVV.

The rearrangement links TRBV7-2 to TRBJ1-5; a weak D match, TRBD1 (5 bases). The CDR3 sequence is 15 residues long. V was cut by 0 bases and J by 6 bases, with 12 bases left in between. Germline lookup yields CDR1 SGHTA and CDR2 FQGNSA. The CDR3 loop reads CASSLAGGGVQPQHF. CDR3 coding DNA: TGTGCCAGCAGCTTAGCGGGGGGAGGGGTTCAGCCCCAGCATTTT.

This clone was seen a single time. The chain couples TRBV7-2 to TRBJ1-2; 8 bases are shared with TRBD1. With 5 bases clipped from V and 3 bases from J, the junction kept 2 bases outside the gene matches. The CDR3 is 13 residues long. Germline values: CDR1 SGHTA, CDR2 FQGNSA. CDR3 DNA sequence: TGTGCCAGCAGCCCGACAGGGGACTATGGCTACACCTTC. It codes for CASSPTGDYGYTF.

CDR3 in amino acids: CASSQEPGHSSNQPQHF. CDR3 coding DNA: TGTGCCAGCAGCCAAGAACCGGGACACTCTAGCAATCAGCCCCAGCATTTT. The chain carries TRBV4-2 and TRBJ1-5, with TRBD1 as a possible D gene (6 bases). The V gene lost 0 bases and the J gene lost 0 bases, with 12 bases spanning the gap. The CDR3 loop spans 17 amino acids. CDR1 is LGHNA, CDR2 YNFKEQ, per germline.